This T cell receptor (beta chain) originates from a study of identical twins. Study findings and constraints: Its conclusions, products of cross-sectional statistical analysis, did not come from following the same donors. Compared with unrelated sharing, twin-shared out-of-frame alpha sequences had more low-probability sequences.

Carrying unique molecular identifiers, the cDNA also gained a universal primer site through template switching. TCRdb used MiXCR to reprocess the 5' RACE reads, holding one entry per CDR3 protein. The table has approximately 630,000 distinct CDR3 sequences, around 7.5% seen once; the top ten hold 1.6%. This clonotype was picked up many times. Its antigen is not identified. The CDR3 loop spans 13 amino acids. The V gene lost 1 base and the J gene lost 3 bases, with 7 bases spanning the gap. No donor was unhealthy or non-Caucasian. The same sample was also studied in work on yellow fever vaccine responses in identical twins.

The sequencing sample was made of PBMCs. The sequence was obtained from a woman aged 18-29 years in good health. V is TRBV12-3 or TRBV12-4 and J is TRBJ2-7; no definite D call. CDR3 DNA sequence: TGTGCCAGCAGTTTAGAAGGGAACTACGAGCAGTACTTC. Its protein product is CASSLEGNYEQYF.